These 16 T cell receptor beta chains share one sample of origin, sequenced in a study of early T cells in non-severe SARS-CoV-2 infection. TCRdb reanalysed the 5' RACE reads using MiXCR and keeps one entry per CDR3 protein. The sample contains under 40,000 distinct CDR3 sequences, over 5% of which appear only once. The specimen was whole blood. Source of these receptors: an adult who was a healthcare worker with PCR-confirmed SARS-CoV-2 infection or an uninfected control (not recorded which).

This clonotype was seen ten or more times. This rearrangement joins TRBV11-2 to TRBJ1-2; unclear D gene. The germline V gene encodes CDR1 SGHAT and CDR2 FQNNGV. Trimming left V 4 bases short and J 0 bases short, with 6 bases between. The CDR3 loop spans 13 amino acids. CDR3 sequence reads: CASSSPPNYGYTF. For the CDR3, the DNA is TGTGCCAGCAGCTCCCCCCCTAACTATGGCTACACCTTC.

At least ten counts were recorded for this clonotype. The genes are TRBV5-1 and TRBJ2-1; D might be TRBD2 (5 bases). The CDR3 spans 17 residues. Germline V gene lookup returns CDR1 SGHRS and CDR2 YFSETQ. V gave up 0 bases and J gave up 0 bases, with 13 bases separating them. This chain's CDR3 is CASSLGVAGASYNEQFF. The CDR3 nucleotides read TGCGCCAGCAGCTTGGGTGTGGCGGGCGCCTCCTACAATGAGCAGTTCTTC.

The CDR3 protein is CASSEGANTEAFF. CDR3 coding DNA: TGTGCCAGCAGTGAGGGGGCGAACACTGAAGCTTTCTTT. The chain joins TRBV6-4 to TRBJ1-1; a weak D match, TRBD1 (6 bases). The CDR3 is made up of 13 amino acids. Germline lookup yields CDR1 MRHNA and CDR2 SNTAGT. V was trimmed by 3 bases and J by 1 base, leaving 6 bases between them.

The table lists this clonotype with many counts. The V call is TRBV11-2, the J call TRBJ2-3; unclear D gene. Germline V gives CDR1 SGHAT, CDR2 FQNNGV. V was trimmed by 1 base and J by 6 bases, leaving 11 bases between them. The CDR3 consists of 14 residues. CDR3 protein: CASSLATTRDTQYF. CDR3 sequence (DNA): TGTGCCAGCAGCTTAGCTACCACTCGCGATACGCAGTATTTT.

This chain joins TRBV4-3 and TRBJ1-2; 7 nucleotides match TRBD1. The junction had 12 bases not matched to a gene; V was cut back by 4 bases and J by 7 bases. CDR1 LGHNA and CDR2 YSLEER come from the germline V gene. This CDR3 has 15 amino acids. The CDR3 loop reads CASSPERGGSSGYTF. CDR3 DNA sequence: TGCGCCAGCAGCCCAGAGCGAGGGGGCTCGAGTGGCTACACCTTC.

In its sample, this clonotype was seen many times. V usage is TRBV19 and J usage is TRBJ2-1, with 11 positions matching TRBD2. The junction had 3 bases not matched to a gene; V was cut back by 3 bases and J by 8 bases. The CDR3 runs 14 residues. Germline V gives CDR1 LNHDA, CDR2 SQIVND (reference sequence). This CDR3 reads CASSILAGGDEQFF. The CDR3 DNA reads TGTGCCAGTAGTATCCTAGCGGGAGGCGATGAGCAGTTCTTC.

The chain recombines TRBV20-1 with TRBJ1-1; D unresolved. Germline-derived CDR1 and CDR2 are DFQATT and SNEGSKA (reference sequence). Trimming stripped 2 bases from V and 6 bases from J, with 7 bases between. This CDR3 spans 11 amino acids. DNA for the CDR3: TGCAGTGCTAGACGAGTCTCTGAAGCTTTCTTT. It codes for CSARRVSEAFF.

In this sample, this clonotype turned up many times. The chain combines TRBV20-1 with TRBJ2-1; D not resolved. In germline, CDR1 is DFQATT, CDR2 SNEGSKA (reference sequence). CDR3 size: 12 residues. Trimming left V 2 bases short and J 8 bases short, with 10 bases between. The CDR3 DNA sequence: TGCAGTGCTAGACGACAAGGGCATGAGCAGTTCTTC. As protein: CSARRQGHEQFF.

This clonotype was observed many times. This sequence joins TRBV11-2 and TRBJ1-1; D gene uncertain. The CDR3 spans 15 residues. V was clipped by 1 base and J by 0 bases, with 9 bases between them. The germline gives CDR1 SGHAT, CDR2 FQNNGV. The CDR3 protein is CASSLGTGVNTEAFF. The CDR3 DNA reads TGTGCCAGCAGCTTAGGGACTGGGGTGAACACTGAAGCTTTCTTT.

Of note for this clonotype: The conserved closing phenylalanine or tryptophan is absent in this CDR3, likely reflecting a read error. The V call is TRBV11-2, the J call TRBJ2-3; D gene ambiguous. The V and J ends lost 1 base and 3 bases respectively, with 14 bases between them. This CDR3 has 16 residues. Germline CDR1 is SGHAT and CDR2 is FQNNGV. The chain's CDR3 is CASSLAGRIGTDTQYL. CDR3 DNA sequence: TGTGCCAGCAGCTTAGCGGGCAGGATCGGAACAGATACGCAGTATCTT.

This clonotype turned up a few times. CDR3: CASSVGAQEEKLFF. CDR3 bases: TGTGCCAGCAGCGTGGGGGCACAGGAGGAAAAACTGTTTTTT. The rearrangement uses TRBV9 and TRBJ1-4, with D possibly TRBD1 on 6 matching bases. This CDR3 has 14 residues. Per germline, CDR1 SGDLS and CDR2 YYNGEE. The V gene lost 2 bases and the J gene lost 8 bases, with 13 bases spanning the gap.

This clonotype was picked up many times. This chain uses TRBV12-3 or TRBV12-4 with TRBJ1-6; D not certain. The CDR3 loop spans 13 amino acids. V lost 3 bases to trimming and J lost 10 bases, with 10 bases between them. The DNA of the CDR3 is TGTGCCAGCAGTTTGTCACTTGGGTCACCCCTCCACTTT. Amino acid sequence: CASSLSLGSPLHF.

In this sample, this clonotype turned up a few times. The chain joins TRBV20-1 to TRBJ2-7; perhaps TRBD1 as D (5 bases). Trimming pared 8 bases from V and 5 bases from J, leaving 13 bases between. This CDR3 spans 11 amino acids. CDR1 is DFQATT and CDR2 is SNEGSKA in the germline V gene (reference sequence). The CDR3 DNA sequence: TGCAGTCCGGCCCAGGGAAACGAGCAGTACTTC. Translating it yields CSPAQGNEQYF.

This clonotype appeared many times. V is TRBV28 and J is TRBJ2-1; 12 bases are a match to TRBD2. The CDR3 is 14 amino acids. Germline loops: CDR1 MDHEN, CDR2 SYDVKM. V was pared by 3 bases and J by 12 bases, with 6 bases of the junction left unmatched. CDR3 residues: CASSLTSGSRRQFF. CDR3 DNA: TGTGCCAGCAGTTTGACTAGCGGGAGTCGGCGGCAGTTCTTC.

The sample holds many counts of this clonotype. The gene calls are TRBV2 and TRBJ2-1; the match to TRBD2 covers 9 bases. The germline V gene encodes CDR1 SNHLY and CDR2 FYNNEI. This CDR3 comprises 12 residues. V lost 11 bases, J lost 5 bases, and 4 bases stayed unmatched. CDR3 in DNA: TGTGCCCGCCGACTAGCGGACAATGAGCAGTTCTTC. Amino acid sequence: CARRLADNEQFF.

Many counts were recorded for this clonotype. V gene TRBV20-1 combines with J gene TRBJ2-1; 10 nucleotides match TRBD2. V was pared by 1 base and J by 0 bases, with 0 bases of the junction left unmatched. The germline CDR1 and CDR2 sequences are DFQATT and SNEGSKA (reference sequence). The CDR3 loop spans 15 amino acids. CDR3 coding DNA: TGCAGTGCTAGAGCTAGCGGGAGCTCCTACAATGAGCAGTTCTTC. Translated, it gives CSARASGSSYNEQFF.